The table lists the clone carrying this T cell receptor (beta chain) with many counts. Its target is not known. V was clipped by 6 bases and J by 7 bases, with 10 bases between them. CDR1 and CDR2 from the germline V gene are MNHEY and SVGEGT. The CDR3 runs to 12 residues. These data originate in a study of T cells in Graves' hyperthyroidism and ophthalmopathy. Study findings and constraints: A model of 13 V-J features distinguished ophthalmopathy from stable hyperthyroidism. Most clonotypes that expanded in the thyroid above 0.001 also showed up in blood.

A patient was excluded if there was uncontrolled infection, other autoimmune disease, pregnancy or lactation. Each diagnosis drew on symptoms, thyroxine, TRAb, thyroid ultrasound and orbital computed tomography findings. RNA transcripts yielded amplified TCR beta CDR3 regions. The TCR CDR3 was amplified in a first-round RT-PCR using the HTBI primer set. TCRdb ran MiXCR on the multiplex PCR reads and lists one entry per CDR3 protein. The sample holds around 610,000 distinct CDR3 sequences, roughly 14% seen once. The chain links TRBV6-2 or TRBV6-3 to TRBJ1-5; D might be TRBD1 (5 bases). This clonotype originated in a middle-aged woman with Graves' ophthalmopathy. Sequenced material: blood. This CDR3 reads CASREGTQPQHF. The CDR3 DNA reads TGTGCCAGCAGGGAGGGGACCCAGCCCCAGCATTTT.